The clone carrying this T cell receptor (beta chain) was seen at least ten times. Its antigen is still unknown. Germline V gene sequence: CDR1 DFQATT, CDR2 SNEGSKA (reference sequence). The V end was cut by 6 bases, the J end by 4 bases, with 15 bases between. CDR3 length: 13 residues. The template used for profiling TCR beta VDJ and CDR3 was genomic DNA. From the reads, TCRdb called clonotypes with MiXCR, one entry per CDR3 protein. The sample yields about 220,000 distinct CDR3 sequences, 34% seen once. This record comes from a study of CD8+CD57+ T cells in acquired aplastic anemia. Overall study: An average of roughly 3 ug of DNA was obtained from sorted CD4+ and CD8+ cells. Healthy CD8+ samples averaged approximately 11 million reads.

Broader study findings: No significant difference in CD8+ Simpson's diversity was found between patients and controls. Patients and controls shared 25 to 30 CD8+ CDR3 sequences, highly expressed in patients.

The specimen was sorted CD4+, CD8+, or CD8+CD57+ T cells (not recorded which) from PBMCs. The chain carries TRBV20-1 and TRBJ1-1; D is unclear. The clonotype comes from a human donor in good health, serving as a control. The CDR3 nucleotides are TGCAGTGCCCGACCTACGTCAGGCACTGAAGCTTTCTTT. It is translated as CSARPTSGTEAFF.